Only a few counts were recorded for the clone carrying this T cell receptor (beta chain). Its antigen is not identified. These data are taken from a study of T-cell memory formation after mild COVID-19. Overall study: The TCR clusters were mostly specific to one donor.

TCR alpha and TCR beta cDNA libraries with sample barcodes and UMIs came from 5'RACE using constant-segment primers. MiXCR was run by TCRdb on the 5' RACE reads, yielding one entry per CDR3 protein. Of 100,000 to 150,000 distinct CDR3 sequences in the sample, 15% to 20% were seen once. Regarding the study as a whole: The authors did not confirm SARS-CoV-2 specificity of second-wave clones peaking day 37. Among clones contracting day 15 to 85, CD4/CD8 was balanced, whereas later expanders leaned CD4+.

The clonotype originates from a man aged 18-30 years who had mild COVID-19 (a few samples of this study predate the infection). Cell type and time point are not known. The sequenced sample was PBMCs or a T cell subset sorted from them (not recorded which).

In DNA, the CDR3 is TGCGCCAGCAGCCCATCCGGCGCCGCCGGGAGAGATACGCAGTATTTT. Translated, it gives CASSPSGAAGRDTQYF. The chain recombines TRBV4-1 with TRBJ2-3, with TRBD2 as a possible D gene (6 bases). The CDR3 is 16 residues long. V was cut by 4 bases and J by 5 bases, with 19 bases left in between. Per the germline V gene, CDR1 is MGHRA and CDR2 is YSYEKL.